This T cell receptor (beta chain) was identified during a study of blood T cell repertoires in COVID-19. As handled by the study authors: The authors estimated nucleated cell counts from reference gene primer amplification. The repertoire was sequenced with immunoSEQ multiplex PCR; TCRdb's copy has only in-frame clones and lacks some. That table furnishes V, J and clone size, whereas the DNA furnished D and trimming. The repertoire consists of approximately 470,000 clones, with approximately 86% occurring once and the leading ten covering 0.7%. With V trimmed by 2 bases and J by 2 bases, 7 bases remained unmatched. The CDR3 runs 16 residues. Per germline, CDR1 SGHRS and CDR2 YFSETQ. Enrolled through a virtual design, the participants were between roughly 18 and 89 years of age and came from 24 US areas. Participants reported their clinical history, and cohort assignment relied on those reports. Cohort 3 donors counted as recovered after two negative PCRs, clearance, or resolved symptoms.

Sequencing was carried out using PBMCs or T cells enriched from blood (not recorded which). The clonotype was recovered from a woman younger than 30 who had recovered from COVID-19. The V gene is TRBV5-1, the J gene TRBJ1-3; 7 nucleotides align to TRBD1. Here the CDR3 reads CASSLNRGGTGNTIYF. DNA of the CDR3: TGCGCCAGCAGCTTAAACAGGGGTGGAACTGGAAACACCATATATTTT.